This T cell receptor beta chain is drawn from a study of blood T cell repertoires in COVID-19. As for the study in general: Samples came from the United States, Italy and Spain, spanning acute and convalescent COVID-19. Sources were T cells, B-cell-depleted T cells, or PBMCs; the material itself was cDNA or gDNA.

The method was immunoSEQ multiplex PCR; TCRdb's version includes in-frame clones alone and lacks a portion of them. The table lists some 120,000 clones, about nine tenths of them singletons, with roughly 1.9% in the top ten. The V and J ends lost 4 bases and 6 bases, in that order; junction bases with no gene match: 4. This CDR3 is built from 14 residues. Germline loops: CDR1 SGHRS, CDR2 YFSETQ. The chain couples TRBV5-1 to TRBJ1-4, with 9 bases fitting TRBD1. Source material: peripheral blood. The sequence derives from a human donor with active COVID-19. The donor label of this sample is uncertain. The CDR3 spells CASSTGGRDEKLFF. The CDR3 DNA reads TGCGCCAGCAGCACAGGGGGCAGGGATGAAAAACTGTTTTTT.